What follows is one TCR beta chain and its context. The sample comes from a study of T cells after yellow fever vaccination. Study context: SMART-Seq v4 Ultra Low Input prepared libraries from low-cell fractions.

Template-switching 5'RACE yielded the TCR cDNA; a universal primer site and UMIs were added in the process. TCRdb redid the calling of the 5' RACE reads with MiXCR, one entry per CDR3 protein. The repertoire includes 400,000 to 650,000 distinct CDR3 sequences, around a fifth of them detected once, and about a sixth sits in the top ten. This specimen consisted of PBMCs, obtained about 21 days after the first yellow fever vaccination. The receptor's source is a man younger than 35 who received the YFV17D yellow fever vaccine.

The CDR3 loop reads CASSQAWGADQETQYF. The CDR3 bases are TGCGCCAGCAGCCAGGCGTGGGGGGCCGACCAAGAGACCCAGTACTTC. This rearrangement joins TRBV4-1 to TRBJ2-5; D might be TRBD1 or TRBD2, each matching 6 bases. There are 16 residues in the CDR3. V lost 3 bases and J 0 bases, leaving 14 bases between the germline ends. CDR1 and CDR2 (germline): MGHRA, YSYEKL.